This T cell receptor beta chain was obtained from a study of blood T cell repertoires in COVID-19 (dated by TCRdb to 2019 to 2021). In terms of the full investigation: The collaborator samples originated in the United States, Italy and Spain and spanned the acute and convalescent phases of COVID-19. The prospective study material was composed of cDNA or gDNA derived from T cells, B-cell-depleted T cells, or PBMCs. Deeply sampled blood TCRbeta repertoires from subjects exposed to, actively infected with, or recovered from COVID-19 were included in the dataset. The repertoires were made available in a free public database intended to serve as a resource for research on the immune response to SARS-CoV-2. The samples were drawn from two sources: the first 160 participants of the ongoing ImmuneRACE study, and about 1,300 subjects contributed by 6 global collaborators. A de-identified subject ID, COVID-19 status, age in years and sex were almost always included in the sample metadata. Where available, HLA class I and class II types were taken from metadata supplied by the sample provider and were not determined by assay-based typing. Results the study describes overall, beyond this receptor: The amount of clinical and demographic metadata varied by source and participant and was provided uncurated.

Details on this clone: The specificity of this receptor is unknown. Base qualities are not recorded, but no much larger clone differs from it by a single base.

The collaborating institutions used their own protocols to collect whole blood in K2EDTA tubes. For TCRbeta analysis, collaborator samples were shipped as frozen whole blood, as isolated PBMCs, or as DNA extracted from either sample type. TCRbeta CDR3 regions were amplified from genomic DNA using the immunoSEQ Assay, a bias-controlled multiplex PCR. In the original analysis: Nucleated cell counts per sample were estimated from amplification of reference gene primers within the assay. To quantify the absolute abundance of each unique TCRbeta CDR3 rearrangement, sequence reads were collapsed and filtered. For each sample, productive Simpson clonality was calculated by taking the square root of Simpson's diversity index across productive rearrangements. TCRdb provides this immuneACCESS table in a form limited to in-frame rearrangements. Some clones are lacking; in checked studies, under half of them reflect an unresolved V gene, and why the rest are absent is not known. The D gene and trimming were derived from the DNA, and the V and J assignments and clone size from that table. Here the sample has roughly 59,000 clones; around 79% occur a single time. The biggest ten clones account for about 8.9% of the sample.

This TCR was recovered from a human donor in a cohort sampled during active COVID-19. Sequenced: peripheral blood.

The CDR3: CASRPGQGTGELFF. The DNA reads TGTGCCAGCAGACCGGGACAGGGCACCGGGGAGCTGTTTTTT. The V gene is TRBV5-5 and the J gene is TRBJ2-2; TRBD1 lines up with 9 middle nucleotides. Reading from cysteine to phenylalanine, the CDR3 counts 14 amino acids. Of all the DNA, just the CDR3 is kept, 42 bases in frame from base 1. The germline V gene encodes CDR1 SGHKS and CDR2 YYEKEE (reference sequence). Trimming accounts for 5 bases at V and 4 bases at J, while the number of junction bases matched to no gene is 3.